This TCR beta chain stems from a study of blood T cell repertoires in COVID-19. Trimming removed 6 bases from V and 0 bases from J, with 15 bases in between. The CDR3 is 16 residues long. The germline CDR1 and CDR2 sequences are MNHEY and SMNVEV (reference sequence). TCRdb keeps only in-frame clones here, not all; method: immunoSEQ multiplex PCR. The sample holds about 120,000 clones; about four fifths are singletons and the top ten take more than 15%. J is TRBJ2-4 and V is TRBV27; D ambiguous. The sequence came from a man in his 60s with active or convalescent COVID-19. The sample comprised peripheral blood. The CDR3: CASSLPSPKAKNIQYF. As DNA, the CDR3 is TGTGCCAGCAGCCTACCAAGCCCTAAAGCCAAAAACATTCAGTACTTC.